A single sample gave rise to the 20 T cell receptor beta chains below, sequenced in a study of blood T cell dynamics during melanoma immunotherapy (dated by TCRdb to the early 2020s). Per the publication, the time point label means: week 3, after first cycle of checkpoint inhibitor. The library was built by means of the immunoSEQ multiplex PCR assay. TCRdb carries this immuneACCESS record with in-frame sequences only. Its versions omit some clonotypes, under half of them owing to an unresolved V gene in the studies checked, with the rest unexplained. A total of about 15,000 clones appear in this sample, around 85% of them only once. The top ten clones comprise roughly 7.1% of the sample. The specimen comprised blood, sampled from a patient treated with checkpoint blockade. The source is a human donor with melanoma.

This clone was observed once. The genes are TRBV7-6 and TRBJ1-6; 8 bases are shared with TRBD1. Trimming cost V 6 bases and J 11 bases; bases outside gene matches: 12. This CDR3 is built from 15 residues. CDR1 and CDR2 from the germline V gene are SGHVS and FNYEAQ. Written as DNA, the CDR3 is TGTGCCAGCAGTGGGTCAGGGGGCGCCGGGGCACCCCTCCACTTT. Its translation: CASSGSGGAGAPLHF.

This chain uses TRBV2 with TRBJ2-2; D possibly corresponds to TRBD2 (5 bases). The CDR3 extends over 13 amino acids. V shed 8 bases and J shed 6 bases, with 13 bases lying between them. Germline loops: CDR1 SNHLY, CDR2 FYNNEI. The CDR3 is CASGRERAGELFF. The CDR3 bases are TGTGCCAGCGGTAGGGAGAGGGCCGGGGAGCTGTTTTTT.

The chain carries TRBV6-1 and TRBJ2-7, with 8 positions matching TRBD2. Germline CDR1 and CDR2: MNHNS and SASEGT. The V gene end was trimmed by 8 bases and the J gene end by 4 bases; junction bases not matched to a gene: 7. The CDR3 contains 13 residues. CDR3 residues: CASGREGGYEQYF. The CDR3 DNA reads TGTGCCAGCGGACGGGAGGGGGGGTACGAGCAGTACTTC.

As DNA, the CDR3 is TGTGCCAGCAGTTCCGACCTTCAGGGTAATGAAAAACTGTTTTTT. Translated, it gives CASSSDLQGNEKLFF. The genes are TRBV27 and TRBJ1-4, with D perhaps TRBD1 (5 bases). The CDR3 loop spans 15 amino acids. With 4 bases removed from V and 4 bases from J, the gap between germline ends came to 13 bases. CDR1 is MNHEY and CDR2 is SMNVEV in the germline V gene (reference sequence).

As DNA, the CDR3 is TGTGCCAGCAGCATGACGGGACAAAACTACGAGCAGTACTTC. This codes for CASSMTGQNYEQYF. The chain employs TRBV11-3 and TRBJ2-7; tentatively, D is TRBD1 (6 bases). Germline CDR1 SGHNT, CDR2 YENEEA. There are 14 residues in the CDR3. Deletions cut 5 bases from V and 3 bases from J, with 14 bases between.

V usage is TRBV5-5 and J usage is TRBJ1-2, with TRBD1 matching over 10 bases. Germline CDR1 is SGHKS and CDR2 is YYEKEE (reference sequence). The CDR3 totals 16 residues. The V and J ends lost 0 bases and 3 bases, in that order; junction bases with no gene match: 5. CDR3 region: CASSLAWDRGDYGYTF. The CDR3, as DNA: TGTGCCAGCAGCTTGGCCTGGGACAGGGGCGACTATGGCTACACCTTC.

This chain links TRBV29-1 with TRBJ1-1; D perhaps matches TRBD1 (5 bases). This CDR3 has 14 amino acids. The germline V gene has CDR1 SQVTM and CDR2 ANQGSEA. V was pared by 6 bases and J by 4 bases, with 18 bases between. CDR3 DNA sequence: TGCAGCGTCCAAGAAGGGACGATGGGCACTGAAGCTTTCTTT. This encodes CSVQEGTMGTEAFF.

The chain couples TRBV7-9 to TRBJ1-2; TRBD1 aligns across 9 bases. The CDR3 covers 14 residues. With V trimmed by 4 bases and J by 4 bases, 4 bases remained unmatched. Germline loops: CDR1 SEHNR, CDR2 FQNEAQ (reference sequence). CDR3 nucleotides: TGTGCCAGCAGCTACCGACAGGGGGGCTATGGCTACACCTTC. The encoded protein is CASSYRQGGYGYTF. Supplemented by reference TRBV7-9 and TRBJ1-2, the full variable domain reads DTGVSQNPRHKITKRGQNVTFRCDPISEHNRLYWYRQTLGQGPEFLTYFQNEAQLEKSRLLSDRFSAERPKGSFSTLEIQRTEQGDSAMYLCASSYRQGGYGYTFGSGTRLTVV.

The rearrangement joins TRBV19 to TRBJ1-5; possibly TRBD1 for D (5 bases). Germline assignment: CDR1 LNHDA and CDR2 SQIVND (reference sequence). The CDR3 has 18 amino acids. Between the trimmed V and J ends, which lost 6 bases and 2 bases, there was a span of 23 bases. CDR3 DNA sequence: TGTGCCAGTAGCCCCGTAGAGGGACGATCATGGGGCAATCAGCCCCAGCATTTT. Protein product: CASSPVEGRSWGNQPQHF.

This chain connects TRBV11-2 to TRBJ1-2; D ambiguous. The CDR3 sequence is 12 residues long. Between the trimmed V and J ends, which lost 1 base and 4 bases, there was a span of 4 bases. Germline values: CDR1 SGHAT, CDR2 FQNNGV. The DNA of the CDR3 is TGTGCCAGCAGCTTAGGGCTCTATGGCTACACCTTC. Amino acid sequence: CASSLGLYGYTF.

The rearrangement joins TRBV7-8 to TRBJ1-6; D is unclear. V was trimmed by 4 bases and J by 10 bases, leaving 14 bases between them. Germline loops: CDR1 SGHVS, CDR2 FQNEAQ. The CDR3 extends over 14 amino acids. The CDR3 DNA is TGTGCCAGCAGCTCAACAGAGGGAAGATCACCCCTCCACTTT. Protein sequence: CASSSTEGRSPLHF.

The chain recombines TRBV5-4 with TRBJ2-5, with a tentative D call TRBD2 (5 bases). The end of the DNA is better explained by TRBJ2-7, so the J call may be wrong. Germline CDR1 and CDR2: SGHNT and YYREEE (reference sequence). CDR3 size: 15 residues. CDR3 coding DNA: TGTGCCAGCAGCTTGGACGGGGTGGCGTCCTACGAGCAGTACTTC. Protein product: CASSLDGVASYEQYF.

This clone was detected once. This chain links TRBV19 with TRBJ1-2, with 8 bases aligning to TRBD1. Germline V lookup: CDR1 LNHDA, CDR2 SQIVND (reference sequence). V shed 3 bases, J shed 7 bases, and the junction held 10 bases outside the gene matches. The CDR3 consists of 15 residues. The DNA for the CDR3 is TGTGCCAGTAGTATGGGTCTTGGGACAGGACGTGGCTACACCTTC. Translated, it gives CASSMGLGTGRGYTF.

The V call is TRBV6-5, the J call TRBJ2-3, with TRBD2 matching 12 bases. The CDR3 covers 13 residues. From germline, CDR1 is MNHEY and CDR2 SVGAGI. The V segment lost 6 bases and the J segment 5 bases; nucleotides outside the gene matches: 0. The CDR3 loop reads CASRGLAGDTQYF. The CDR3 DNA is TGTGCCAGCAGGGGACTAGCGGGAGATACGCAGTATTTT.

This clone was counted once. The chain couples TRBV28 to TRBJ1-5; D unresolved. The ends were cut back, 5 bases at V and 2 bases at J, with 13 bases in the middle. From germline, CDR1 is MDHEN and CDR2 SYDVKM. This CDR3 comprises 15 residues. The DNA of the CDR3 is TGTGCCAGCAGTGTCTATAGTTATGGCAATCAGCCCCAGCATTTT. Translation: CASSVYSYGNQPQHF.

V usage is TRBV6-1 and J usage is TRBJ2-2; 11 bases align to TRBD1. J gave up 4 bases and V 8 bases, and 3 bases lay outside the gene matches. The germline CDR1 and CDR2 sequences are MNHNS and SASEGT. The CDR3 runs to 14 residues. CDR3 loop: CASRGTGGTGELFF. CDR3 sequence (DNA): TGTGCCAGCCGGGGGACAGGGGGCACCGGGGAGCTGTTTTTT.

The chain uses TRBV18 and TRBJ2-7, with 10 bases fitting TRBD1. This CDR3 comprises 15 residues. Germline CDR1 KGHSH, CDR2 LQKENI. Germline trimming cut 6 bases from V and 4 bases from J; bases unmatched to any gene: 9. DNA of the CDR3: TGTGCCAGCTCCCCGGGGACAGGGGTATCTTACGAGCAGTACTTC. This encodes CASSPGTGVSYEQYF.

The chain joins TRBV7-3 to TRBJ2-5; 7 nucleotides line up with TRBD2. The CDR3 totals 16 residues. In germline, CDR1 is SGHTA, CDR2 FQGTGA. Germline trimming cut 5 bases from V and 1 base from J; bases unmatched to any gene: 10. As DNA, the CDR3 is TGTGCCAGCAGCGCCCGAAAAGGCGGGGGCCAAGAGACCCAGTACTTC. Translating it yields CASSARKGGGQETQYF. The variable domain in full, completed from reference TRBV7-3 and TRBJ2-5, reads GAGVSQTPSNKVTEKGKYVELRCDPISGHTALYWYRQSLGQGPEFLIYFQGTGAADDSGLPNDRFFAVRPEGSVSTLKIQRTERGDSAVYLCASSARKGGGQETQYFGPGTRLLVL.

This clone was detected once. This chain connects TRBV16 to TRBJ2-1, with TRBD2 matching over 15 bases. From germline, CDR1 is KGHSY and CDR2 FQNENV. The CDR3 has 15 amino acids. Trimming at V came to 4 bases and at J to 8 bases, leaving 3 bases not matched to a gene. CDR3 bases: TGTGCCAGCAGCCGAGGACTAGCGGGAGGGGATGAGCAGTTCTTC. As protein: CASSRGLAGGDEQFF.

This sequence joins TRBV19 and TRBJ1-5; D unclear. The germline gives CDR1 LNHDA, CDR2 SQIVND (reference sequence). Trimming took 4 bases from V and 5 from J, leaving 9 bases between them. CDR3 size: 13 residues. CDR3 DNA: TGTGCCAGTAGTACTTATAAGGATCAGCCCCAGCATTTT. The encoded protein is CASSTYKDQPQHF.